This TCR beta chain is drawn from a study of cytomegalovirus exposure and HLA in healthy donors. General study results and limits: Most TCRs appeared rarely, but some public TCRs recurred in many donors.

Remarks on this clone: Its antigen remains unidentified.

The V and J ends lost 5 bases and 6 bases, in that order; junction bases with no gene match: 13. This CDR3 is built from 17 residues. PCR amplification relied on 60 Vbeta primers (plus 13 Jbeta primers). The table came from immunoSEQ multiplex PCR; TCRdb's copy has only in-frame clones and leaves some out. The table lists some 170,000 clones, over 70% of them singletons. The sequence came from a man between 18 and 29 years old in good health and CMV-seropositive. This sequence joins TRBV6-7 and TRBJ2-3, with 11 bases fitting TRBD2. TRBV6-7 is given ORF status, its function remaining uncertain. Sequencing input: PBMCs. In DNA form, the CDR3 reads TGTGCCAGCAGTCACGATCTAGCGGGGGGTATATCGGATACGCAGTATTTT. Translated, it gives CASSHDLAGGISDTQYF.